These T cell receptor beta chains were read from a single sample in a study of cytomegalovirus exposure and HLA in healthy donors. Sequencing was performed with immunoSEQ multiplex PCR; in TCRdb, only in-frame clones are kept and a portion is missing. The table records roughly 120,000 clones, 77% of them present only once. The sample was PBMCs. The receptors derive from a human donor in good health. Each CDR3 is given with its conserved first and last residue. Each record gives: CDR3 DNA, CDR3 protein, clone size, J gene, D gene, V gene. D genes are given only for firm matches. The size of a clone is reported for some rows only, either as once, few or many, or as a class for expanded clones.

cdr3_nt: TGTGCCAGCAGTGAAGCCTCGAGCGGGTTTCAGCCCCAGCATTTT; cdr3_aa: CASSEASSGFQPQHF; clone_size: NA; j_call: TRBJ1-5; d_call: NA; v_call: TRBV2
cdr3_nt: TGTGCCAGCAGCTCTAGTCCGATCTTATACGGAAACACCATATATTTT; cdr3_aa: CASSSSPILYGNTIYF; clone_size: NA; j_call: TRBJ1-3; d_call: NA; v_call: TRBV9
cdr3_nt: TGTGCCAGTAGTTCCCGGGGGAATAGCAATCAGCCCCAGCATTTT; cdr3_aa: CASSSRGNSNQPQHF; clone_size: NA; j_call: TRBJ1-5; d_call: NA; v_call: TRBV19
cdr3_nt: TGTGCCAGCAGCCCGGGAGGACTAGCGGCCTACTACGAGCAGTACTTC; cdr3_aa: CASSPGGLAAYYEQYF; clone_size: NA; j_call: TRBJ2-7; d_call: TRBD2; v_call: TRBV11-3
cdr3_nt: TGTGCCAGTAGCACATGGGAGCTCATGAACACTGAAGCTTTCTTT; cdr3_aa: CASSTWELMNTEAFF; clone_size: NA; j_call: TRBJ1-1; d_call: NA; v_call: TRBV19
cdr3_nt: TGTGCCAGCAGCTCCTTCACCGGGACAGGGCAGACCGGGGAGCTGTTTTTT; cdr3_aa: CASSSFTGTGQTGELFF; clone_size: once; j_call: TRBJ2-2; d_call: TRBD1; v_call: TRBV5-8
cdr3_nt: TGTGCCAGCAGTGAAGCGGGACGGAGGGGCAATCAGCCCCAGCATTTT; cdr3_aa: CASSEAGRRGNQPQHF; clone_size: NA; j_call: TRBJ1-5; d_call: NA; v_call: TRBV6-1
cdr3_nt: TGTGCCAGCAGTCTAGGTAGCAATGAGCAGTTCTTC; cdr3_aa: CASSLGSNEQFF; clone_size: NA; j_call: TRBJ2-1; d_call: NA; v_call: TRBV27
cdr3_nt: TGTGCCACGCTGAGAGGTCGCGGGAGTATTAGCACAGATACGCAGTATTTT; cdr3_aa: CATLRGRGSISTDTQYF; clone_size: NA; j_call: TRBJ2-3; d_call: TRBD2; v_call: TRBV28
cdr3_nt: TGTGCCACCAGCAGGGGGGGGACTGGGGCCAACGTCCTGACTTTC; cdr3_aa: CATSRGGTGANVLTF; clone_size: once; j_call: TRBJ2-6; d_call: TRBD2; v_call: TRBV15
cdr3_nt: TGTGCCAGCAGCCGCGGACAGGGGAGGCCTGAAGCTTTCTTT; cdr3_aa: CASSRGQGRPEAFF; clone_size: NA; j_call: TRBJ1-1; d_call: TRBD1; v_call: TRBV11-2
cdr3_nt: TGTGCCAGCAGTTTATGGGAACTAGCGCCAAGAACCGGGGAGCTGTTTTTT; cdr3_aa: CASSLWELAPRTGELFF; clone_size: NA; j_call: TRBJ2-2; d_call: TRBD2; v_call: TRBV28
cdr3_nt: TGTGCCAGCAGCTATTCCCGGGGGGGCGGGAGTGGGTCCTACAATGAGCAGTTCTTC; cdr3_aa: CASSYSRGGGSGSYNEQFF; clone_size: NA; j_call: TRBJ2-1; d_call: TRBD2; v_call: TRBV7-9
cdr3_nt: TGTGCCAGCAGCTTAGGGTGGGGACAGACAGACACAGATACGCAGTATTTT; cdr3_aa: CASSLGWGQTDTDTQYF; clone_size: once; j_call: TRBJ2-3; d_call: TRBD1; v_call: TRBV7-9